The following is a T cell receptor (beta chain) sequence with its context. The antigen is not known. The CDR3 has 13 residues. Trimming took 5 bases from V and 6 from J, leaving 12 bases between them. Germline loops: CDR1 MDHEN, CDR2 SYDVKM. The sample comes from a study of human T cells and chemical hapten exposure. About the research overall: The sensitizing agent was 2% DPC, placed on 2 cm by 2 cm of upper inner arm skin.

The time point is: patch test 2, 6 weeks after DPC sensitization. Documented treatment: therapeutic diphenylcyclopropenone sensitization with weekly scalp DPC. TCRdb passed the RACE reads through MiXCR, listing each CDR3 protein once. The table records 360,000 or so distinct CDR3 sequences, more than 5% of them present only once. Study observations and caveats: A positive correlation with patch test score was found for PT1 expanded TCR counts.

This chain links TRBV28 with TRBJ2-3; tentatively, D is TRBD2 (6 bases). The sample here was whole blood, taken in connection with sensitization to the hapten diphenylcyclopropenone (DPC). This TCR was recovered from a woman younger than 30 with alopecia areata. Some clones in this sample may be carry-over from other donors' samples. CDR3: CASSPKTSDTQYF. CDR3 sequence (DNA): TGTGCCAGCAGTCCCAAGACTAGTGATACGCAGTATTTT. Complete variable domain (other parts from reference TRBV28 and TRBJ2-3): DVKVTQSSRYLVKRTGEKVFLECVQDMDHENMFWYRQDPGLGLRLIYFSYDVKMKEKGDIPEGYSVSREKKERFSLILESASTNQTSMYLCASSPKTSDTQYFGPGTRLTVL.